The 30 T cell receptor beta chains reported below all come from one sample, sequenced in a study of T cells after yellow fever vaccination. TCRdb re-analysed the 5' RACE reads in MiXCR, keeping a single row per CDR3 protein. The table lists 610,000 or so distinct CDR3 sequences, roughly an eighth of them singletons. Here the sequenced sample was PBMCs, taken on the day of the yellow fever booster vaccination. Receptors originate from a young man who received the YFV17D yellow fever vaccine.

This clonotype was seen many times. The chain combines TRBV7-3 with TRBJ2-1; D perhaps matches TRBD2 (5 bases). CDR3 length: 16 amino acids. The V gene lost 1 base and the J gene lost 0 bases, with 10 bases spanning the gap. The germline V gene encodes CDR1 SGHTA and CDR2 FQGTGA. For the CDR3, the DNA is TGTGCCAGCAGCTTAATGGGTGGGAGCTCCTACAATGAGCAGTTCTTC. Protein: CASSLMGGSSYNEQFF.

The table lists this clonotype with a few counts. The J gene is TRBJ1-6, the V gene TRBV7-9; D is possibly TRBD1 (5 bases). Germline V CDR1 and CDR2: SEHNR, FQNEAQ (reference sequence). Trimming shortened V by 2 bases and J by 13 bases, and 12 bases separated the two germline ends. The CDR3 covers 13 residues. The DNA for the CDR3 is TGTGCCAGCAGCTTACGCGGGGGAAATCCCCTCCACTTT. Encoded protein: CASSLRGGNPLHF. The complete variable domain, with remaining parts taken from reference TRBV7-9 and TRBJ1-6, reads DTGVSQNPRHKITKRGQNVTFRCDPISEHNRLYWYRQTLGQGPEFLTYFQNEAQLEKSRLLSDRFSAERPKGSFSTLEIQRTEQGDSAMYLCASSLRGGNPLHFGNGTRLTVT.

This chain uses TRBV10-3 with TRBJ2-4; a weak D match, TRBD1 (5 bases). V dropped 5 bases and J dropped 5 bases, with 16 bases sitting between them. The germline V gene encodes CDR1 ENHRY and CDR2 SYGVKD. The CDR3 covers 15 residues. Here the CDR3 DNA reads TGTGCCATCAGTCAGGGTGTTGGGCCGGAAAACATTCAGTACTTC. It codes for CAISQGVGPENIQYF.

The chain combines TRBV7-8 with TRBJ1-6; D may be TRBD1 (6 bases). Looked up from germline, CDR1 is SGHVS and CDR2 is FQNEAQ. Trimming took off 8 bases at V and 7 bases at J, with 18 bases between the two ends. The CDR3 has 15 amino acids. CDR3 in DNA: TGTGCCAGCCAAAGGAGGGGGGGAACGAATTCACCCCTCCACTTT. It translates to CASQRRGGTNSPLHF.

This clonotype has a handful of counts. The chain recombines TRBV20-1 with TRBJ2-1, with TRBD2 matching over 13 bases. The length of the CDR3 is 15 residues. Germline CDR1 is DFQATT and CDR2 is SNEGSKA (reference sequence). J lost 9 bases, V lost 1 base, and 6 bases had no gene match. This CDR3 reads CSARGTSGRAFEQFF. The DNA of the CDR3 is TGCAGTGCTAGAGGAACTAGCGGGAGGGCCTTTGAGCAGTTCTTC.

This clonotype was seen a few times. This chain joins TRBV9 and TRBJ2-5, with D uncertain. From germline, CDR1 is SGDLS and CDR2 YYNGEE. CDR3 size: 13 residues. V was cut by 0 bases and J by 1 base, with 4 bases left in between. The chain's CDR3 is CASSVAPQETQYF. CDR3 bases: TGTGCCAGCAGCGTAGCCCCCCAAGAGACCCAGTACTTC.

The V and J genes are TRBV3-1 and TRBJ2-1; D gene uncertain. The germline CDR1 and CDR2 sequences are LGHDT and YNNKEL (reference sequence). V was trimmed by 4 bases and J by 6 bases, leaving 13 bases between them. The length of the CDR3 is 14 residues. The DNA of the CDR3 is TGTGCCAGCAGCCTCCCCGGACGGTCCAATGAGCAGTTCTTC. It specifies CASSLPGRSNEQFF.

This clonotype was counted only a few times. V gene TRBV2 combines with J gene TRBJ2-7, with a possible D match to TRBD2 (6 bases). V gave up 4 bases and J gave up 6 bases, with 10 bases separating them. Germline CDR1 and CDR2: SNHLY and FYNNEI. The CDR3 contains 12 residues. CDR3 sequence (DNA): TGTGCCAGCAGTGTAGCGGCTCCCGAGCAGTACTTC. Its translation is CASSVAAPEQYF.

The gene calls are TRBV20-1 and TRBJ2-2; 9 bases agree with TRBD2. Looked up from germline, CDR1 is DFQATT and CDR2 is SNEGSKA (reference sequence). Unmatched junction bases numbered 12, after V lost 1 base and J lost 0 bases. The CDR3 is made up of 19 amino acids. Here the CDR3 DNA reads TGCAGTGCTAGAGCGGCGGCTAGCGGGAAGACCGCGAACACCGGGGAGCTGTTTTTT. Translating gives CSARAAASGKTANTGELFF.

The chain combines TRBV5-4 with TRBJ2-3, with a weak D call TRBD2 (6 bases). Germline CDR1 and CDR2: SGHNT and YYREEE (reference sequence). The CDR3 sequence is 15 residues long. The V gene lost 0 bases and the J gene lost 2 bases, with 10 bases spanning the gap. In DNA form, the CDR3 reads TGTGCCAGCAGCTTGGAGGGAGGTCTCACAGATACGCAGTATTTT. This translates into CASSLEGGLTDTQYF. Drawing the rest from reference TRBV5-4 and TRBJ2-3, the complete variable domain is ETGVTQSPTHLIKTRGQQVTLRCSSQSGHNTVSWYQQALGQGPQFIFQYYREEENGRGNFPPRFSGLQFPNYSSELNVNALELDDSALYLCASSLEGGLTDTQYFGPGTRLTVL.

This clonotype has ten or more counts. One end of the junction is discordant with germline, which a read error may explain. The chain recombines TRBV5-1 with TRBJ2-1, with no clear D. CDR1 and CDR2 (germline): SGHRS, YFSETQ. The CDR3 loop spans 12 amino acids. CDR3 sequence: CASSLEDNEQFF. CDR3 in DNA: TGTGCCAGCAGCTTGGAAGACAATGAGCAGTTCTTC.

The rearrangement links TRBV4-3 to TRBJ1-4, with unresolved D. CDR3 length: 16 amino acids. CDR1 is LGHNA and CDR2 is YSLEER in the germline V gene. The V gene lost 0 bases and the J gene lost 5 bases, with 13 bases spanning the gap. The CDR3 DNA follows: TGCGCCAGCAGCCAAGATCGTGGGCGGCGAAATGAAAAACTGTTTTTT. Translating gives CASSQDRGRRNEKLFF.

This clonotype appeared a few times. This sequence joins TRBV6-5 and TRBJ2-5; the D gene is possibly TRBD2 (5 bases). Trimming left V 0 bases short and J 5 bases short, with 16 bases between. CDR1 and CDR2 (germline): MNHEY, SVGAGI. CDR3 length: 16 amino acids. CDR3 amino acids: CASSYSWHPSGETQYF. The CDR3 DNA follows: TGTGCCAGCAGTTACTCGTGGCACCCTTCGGGGGAGACCCAGTACTTC.

The chain's CDR3 is CASSYSWREWRSTDTQYF. CDR3 DNA: TGTGCCAGCAGTTACTCTTGGCGGGAGTGGCGCAGCACAGATACGCAGTATTTT. The V gene is TRBV6-2 or TRBV6-3, the J gene TRBJ2-3, with 7 bases lining up with TRBD2. Trimming took 0 bases from V and 0 from J; bases not matched to a gene: 9. Germline V CDR1 and CDR2: MNHEY, SVGEGT. The CDR3 runs to 18 residues.

The sample holds a few counts of this clonotype. The J gene is TRBJ2-5, the V gene TRBV10-3, with D maybe TRBD1 (6 bases). V was shortened by 8 bases and J by 0 bases, with 10 bases between the two germline ends. The germline CDR1 and CDR2 sequences are ENHRY and SYGVKD. The CDR3 length is 13 residues. CDR3 sequence reads: CAIGRDNQETQYF. CDR3 in DNA: TGTGCCATCGGCCGGGACAACCAAGAGACCCAGTACTTC.

This clonotype was counted between two and nine times. This chain joins TRBV10-3 and TRBJ2-1, with TRBD2 matching 14 bases. The CDR3 totals 15 residues. Germline lookup yields CDR1 ENHRY and CDR2 SYGVKD. Trimming cost V 4 bases and J 8 bases; bases outside gene matches: 4. The DNA of the CDR3 is TGTGCCATCAGTGGGGGACTAGCGGGAGCGGATGAGCAGTTCTTC. It is translated as CAISGGLAGADEQFF.

The rearrangement uses TRBV27 and TRBJ1-6, with D possibly TRBD1 on 6 matching bases. Looked up from germline, CDR1 is MNHEY and CDR2 is SMNVEV (reference sequence). The CDR3 loop spans 14 amino acids. The V gene lost 8 bases and the J gene lost 7 bases, with 15 bases spanning the gap. The CDR3 DNA reads TGTGCCAGCCAGGCGGGGACACCAAATTCACCCCTCCACTTT. Translating it yields CASQAGTPNSPLHF.

V and J are TRBV6-6 and TRBJ2-1; D unresolved. The CDR3 totals 12 residues. Germline V lookup: CDR1 MNHNY, CDR2 SVGAGI (reference sequence). V lost 2 bases and J lost 4, with 3 bases in between. The CDR3 reads CASSYEYNEQFF. The CDR3 DNA is TGTGCCAGCAGTTACGAGTACAATGAGCAGTTCTTC.

Only a few counts were recorded for this clonotype. The chain employs TRBV12-3 or TRBV12-4 and TRBJ2-3; the D gene could be TRBD1 or TRBD2 (6 bases each). The CDR3 is made up of 12 amino acids. V gave up 8 bases and J gave up 4 bases, with 10 bases separating them. CDR3 nucleotides: TGTGCCAGCGCGGAGGGGGCAGATACGCAGTATTTT. Its protein is CASAEGADTQYF.

V is TRBV28 and J is TRBJ2-7; D gene unclear. This CDR3 region has 14 residues. Per germline, CDR1 MDHEN and CDR2 SYDVKM. V dropped 4 bases and J dropped 1 base, with 11 bases sitting between them. DNA for the CDR3: TGTGCCAGCAGTTCGGGTCCTCTTTCCTACGAGCAGTACTTC. This translates into CASSSGPLSYEQYF.

The chain couples TRBV19 to TRBJ1-5; 9 bases map to TRBD1. This CDR3 spans 15 amino acids. Germline CDR1 reads LNHDA; CDR2 reads SQIVND (reference sequence). V was pared by 7 bases and J by 4 bases, with 8 bases of the junction left unmatched. CDR3 protein: CASNLGQGRNQPQHF. The CDR3 nucleotides are TGTGCCAGTAATTTGGGACAGGGAAGAAATCAGCCCCAGCATTTT.

V gene TRBV5-6 combines with J gene TRBJ2-1, with D unclear. CDR3 length equals 13 residues. V was shortened by 6 bases and J by 12 bases, with 19 bases between the two germline ends. Germline loops: CDR1 SGHDT, CDR2 YYEEEE. Here the CDR3 reads CASTRTPIPGQFF. In DNA, the CDR3 is TGTGCCAGCACCAGGACCCCAATCCCGGGGCAGTTCTTC.

This clonotype was counted only a few times. The chain links TRBV19 to TRBJ1-4, with a tentative D call TRBD1 (6 bases). This CDR3 has 16 residues. Trimming cost V 4 bases and J 0 bases, with 12 bases left between them. Germline V gene data show CDR1 as LNHDA and CDR2 as SQIVND (reference sequence). The CDR3 protein is CASSTSGTTTNEKLFF. In nucleotides, the CDR3 is TGTGCCAGTAGTACCTCAGGGACAACAACTAATGAAAAACTGTTTTTT. Supplemented by reference TRBV19 and TRBJ1-4, the full variable domain reads DGGITQSPKYLFRKEGQNVTLSCEQNLNHDAMYWYRQDPGQGLRLIYYSQIVNDFQKGDIAEGYSVSREKKESFPLTVTSAQKNPTAFYLCASSTSGTTTNEKLFFGSGTQLSVL.

This clonotype has just one count. V gene TRBV3-1 combines with J gene TRBJ1-5, with D possibly matching TRBD1 (5 bases). Germline V gene sequence: CDR1 LGHDT, CDR2 YNNKEL (reference sequence). CDR3 length: 14 residues. Between the trimmed V and J ends, which lost 5 bases and 7 bases, there was a span of 15 bases. Here the CDR3 reads CASSRQFLEQPQHF. As DNA, the CDR3 is TGTGCCAGCAGCAGACAGTTCTTGGAGCAGCCCCAGCATTTT.

This chain uses TRBV5-5 with TRBJ2-3; tentatively, D is TRBD2 (5 bases). Germline assignment: CDR1 SGHKS and CDR2 YYEKEE (reference sequence). The V gene lost 0 bases and the J gene lost 6 bases, with 20 bases spanning the gap. This CDR3 has 17 residues. The CDR3 DNA sequence: TGTGCCAGCAGCTTGGCCTATATTGTCACCTCGGGGGATACGCAGTATTTT. Its protein product is CASSLAYIVTSGDTQYF.

This clonotype was counted only a few times. The chain recombines TRBV7-2 with TRBJ2-5; 9 nucleotides agree with TRBD2. The CDR3 is made up of 16 amino acids. Germline V CDR1 and CDR2: SGHTA, FQGNSA. V trimming: 1 base; J trimming: 4 bases; junction bases outside the gene matches: 7. The CDR3 DNA is TGTGCCAGCAGCTTAGTAGCGGGAGCGGTTTCAGAGACCCAGTACTTC. It specifies CASSLVAGAVSETQYF.

This clonotype was counted between two and nine times. The rearrangement joins TRBV6-2 or TRBV6-3 to TRBJ2-7; 9 bases line up with TRBD1. CDR1 is MNHEY and CDR2 is SVGEGT in the germline V gene. V was pared by 0 bases and J by 6 bases, with 9 bases of the junction left unmatched. The CDR3 extends over 16 amino acids. The CDR3 nucleotides are TGTGCCAGCAGTTACTCCGGACAGGGGATATCAAGCGAGCAGTACTTC. Its translation is CASSYSGQGISSEQYF.

This clonotype has only a few counts. The chain combines TRBV20-1 with TRBJ2-1; 11 bases match TRBD2. CDR1 DFQATT and CDR2 SNEGSKA come from the germline V gene (reference sequence). CDR3 size: 13 residues. The CDR3 reads CILAGEEGHEQFF. The DNA for the CDR3 is TGCATACTAGCGGGAGAGGAAGGACATGAGCAGTTCTTC.

The chain is built from TRBV27 and TRBJ2-1; D uncertain. The CDR3 has 15 amino acids. The germline V and J ends were trimmed by 8 bases and 8 bases, with 22 bases remaining between them. The germline V gene encodes CDR1 MNHEY and CDR2 SMNVEV (reference sequence). CDR3 nucleotides: TGTGCCAGCTATCCCGTGGAGCGTAACAGACATGAGCAGTTCTTC. The encoded protein is CASYPVERNRHEQFF.

The chain carries TRBV11-3 and TRBJ2-1; D possibly corresponds to TRBD2 (6 bases). Trimming cost V 5 bases and J 0 bases, with 8 bases left between them. Germline values: CDR1 SGHNT, CDR2 YENEEA. The CDR3 runs 14 residues. CDR3 amino acids: CASSGGNSYNEQFF. The CDR3 nucleotides are TGTGCCAGCAGCGGCGGGAACTCCTACAATGAGCAGTTCTTC.